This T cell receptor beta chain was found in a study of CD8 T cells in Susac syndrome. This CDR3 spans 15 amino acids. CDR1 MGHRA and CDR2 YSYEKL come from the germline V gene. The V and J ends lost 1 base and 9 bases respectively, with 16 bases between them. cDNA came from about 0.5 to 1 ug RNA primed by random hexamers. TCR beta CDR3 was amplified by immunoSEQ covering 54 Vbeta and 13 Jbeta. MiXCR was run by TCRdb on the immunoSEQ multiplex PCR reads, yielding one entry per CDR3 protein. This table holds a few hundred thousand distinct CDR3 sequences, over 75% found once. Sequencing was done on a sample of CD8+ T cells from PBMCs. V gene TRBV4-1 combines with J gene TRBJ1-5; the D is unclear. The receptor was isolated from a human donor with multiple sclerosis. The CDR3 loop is CASSQVGIRSAPQHF. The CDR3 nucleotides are TGCGCCAGCAGCCAAGTAGGTATTAGGAGTGCGCCCCAGCATTTT.